This T cell receptor (beta chain) appears in the sequencing data of a study of T cell responses to AZD1222 COVID-19 vaccine (dated by TCRdb to about 2021). Some background on the complete study: A total of 233 trial participants underwent TCR sequencing, of whom some 210 received two doses of AZD1222 and roughly 25 received two doses of the MenACWY control vaccine. Trial participants were enrolled by age into 18-55, 56-69 and 70-plus year subgroups, with approximately 150, 30 and 60 TCR-sequenced participants respectively. Results and caveats for the whole study, not just this receptor: A significant rise in spike-specific TCR breadth and depth was observed after two AZD1222 doses relative to day 0 and relative to MenACWY recipients. Because no day 14 peak-response samples were available, repertoires were characterized only after the peak T cell response. The 56-69-year group was small, and its depth increase did not reach significance, likely because of low power. Epitopes outside the regions mutated in the B.1.351 and B.1.1.7 variants were reportedly recognized by nearly half of the unique spike-specific TCRs. Conclusions about previously exposed vaccinees are limited because only a handful of AZD1222 recipients were SARS-CoV-2 seropositive at baseline. CD4 TCRs associated with the vaccine covered the entire spike protein, and the dominant responses were in regions 160-218 and 743-854. Most participants were white British and females outnumbered males, and the authors suggested that clonal diversity may have been underestimated.

Comment on this clone: Its antigen target is currently unknown. No base qualities exist here, and no much larger clone lies one base off it.

The junction shows trimming of 0 bases on V and 0 bases on J, plus 19 bases between the germline ends. Via the germline V gene, CDR1 is SGHRS and CDR2 YFSETQ. Inclusive of the bounding cysteine and phenylalanine, the CDR3 is 18 residues long. Only the CDR3 region is kept as DNA, spanning 54 bases read in frame from base 1. The CDR3 regions of human TCRbeta chains were analyzed by immunosequencing. In the paper's pipeline: Repertoire TCRs were checked for matches against a reference library of SARS-CoV-2-specific TCRs that had been generated using the MIRA antigen-specificity platform. Breadth was defined as the fraction of unique TCRs that were SARS-CoV-2-associated. Depth was defined as the fraction of total T cells that were SARS-CoV-2-associated. Using the MIRA data, every spike-specific TCR was mapped to the spike region that the TCR reacted to and assigned to either a CD4 or a CD8 class. Log10-transformed breadth and depth values were compared by one-way ANOVA with Sidak's multiple comparisons tests. Not all clones reach the TCRdb copy of this immuneACCESS table, which keeps in-frame sequences only. Checked studies attribute under half of the gap to unresolved V genes and leave the rest unexplained. That table is the source of V, J and clone size, and D and trimming were worked out from the DNA. In this sample the table shows approximately 150,000 clones, roughly 88% of which occur a single time. Of the sample, about 5.4% is held by the ten largest clones.

The intended sense of this specimen's time point label: about 28 days (+/-7) after the second vaccine dose. The treatment or condition label corresponds to: meningococcal conjugate vaccine given as trial control. The vaccinee samples were drawn from two UK trials, COV001 and COV002, one of which was a single-blind randomized controlled phase 2/3 trial testing AZD1222 (ChAdOx1 nCoV-19) in healthy adults. For TCRbeta chain sequencing, PBMC samples from trial participants were taken at day 0 and at day 28 after the second dose. The chain links TRBV5-1 with TRBJ2-7; D gene: possibly TRBD2, on 6 matching bases. The clonotype originates from an adult who received the MenACWY meningococcal vaccine as a control. This specimen consisted of peripheral blood, obtained 28 days after the second dose of the MenACWY control vaccine. The CDR3 region reads CASSLAVTGRDPSYEQYF. In nucleotide form, the sequence is TGCGCCAGCAGCTTGGCCGTCACGGGGCGGGATCCCTCCTACGAGCAGTACTTC.